The 23 T cell receptor beta chains below were found in one sample sequenced in a study of blood T cells in healthy people across ages. A second about 6 to 12 cycle PCR used barcoded and J-beta primers. TCRdb processed the 5' RACE reads anew with MiXCR; each CDR3 protein has one entry. Among some 900,000 distinct CDR3 sequences listed, about 48% were seen once. Material for sequencing was blood. These receptors originate from a man between 25 and 39 years old in good health.

This clonotype was detected a few times. J is TRBJ2-1 and V is TRBV27; 12 bases align to TRBD2. From germline, CDR1 is MNHEY and CDR2 SMNVEV (reference sequence). The CDR3 length is 14 residues. Trimming cost V 8 bases and J 7 bases; bases outside gene matches: 6. CDR3 nucleotides: TGTGCCAGCCGTGGACTAGCGGGGAGTAATGAGCAGTTCTTC. As protein: CASRGLAGSNEQFF.

The chain links TRBV28 to TRBJ2-7; the match to TRBD1 covers 7 bases. The CDR3 consists of 14 residues. Germline CDR1 is MDHEN and CDR2 is SYDVKM. J gave up 3 bases and V 4 bases, and 6 bases lay outside the gene matches. The chain's CDR3 is CASSWTGKHYEQYF. The CDR3 nucleotides are TGTGCCAGCAGTTGGACAGGCAAACACTACGAGCAGTACTTC.

This clonotype was detected a few times. V and J are TRBV6-5 and TRBJ2-7; the match to TRBD1 covers 8 bases. Trimming took 0 bases from V and 4 from J; bases not matched to a gene: 8. CDR1 is MNHEY and CDR2 is SVGAGI in the germline V gene. CDR3 length: 16 residues. The CDR3 DNA reads TGTGCCAGCAGTTACTCGACCAAGGGACAGGATTACGAGCAGTACTTC. Amino acid sequence: CASSYSTKGQDYEQYF.

This clonotype appeared once. The rearrangement joins TRBV12-3 or TRBV12-4 to TRBJ1-2; TRBD1 agrees at 10 bases. This CDR3 is built from 14 residues. After removal of 6 bases from V and 10 bases from J, the junction contained 11 bases not matched to a gene. For the CDR3, the DNA is TGTGCCAGCAGGTCGGCCGGGACAGGGGCTGACTACACCTTC. Amino acid sequence: CASRSAGTGADYTF.

The chain employs TRBV3-1 and TRBJ2-5; D is unresolved. The DNA matches TRBJ2-7 better at its end, which makes the J call doubtful. There are 15 residues in the CDR3. Germline V gene data show CDR1 as LGHDT and CDR2 as YNNKEL (reference sequence). In DNA, the CDR3 is TGTGCCAGCAGCCAAGATAGTAACTACCTTTACGAGCAGTACTTC. The encoded protein is CASSQDSNYLYEQYF.

This clonotype has a handful of counts. The V and J genes are TRBV4-3 and TRBJ2-7, with D unresolved. V was clipped by 2 bases and J by 3 bases, with 8 bases between them. The CDR3 totals 13 residues. Germline assignment: CDR1 LGHNA and CDR2 YSLEER. For the CDR3, the DNA is TGCGCCAGCAGCCAACAAGGGTTCTACGAGCAGTACTTC. Translation gives CASSQQGFYEQYF.

This clonotype was seen more than once but under ten times. V gene TRBV11-2 combines with J gene TRBJ2-1, with TRBD1 as a possible D gene (5 bases). The V end lost 3 bases, the J end lost 0 bases, and 9 bases lay between the germline ends. CDR3 length: 15 residues. Germline CDR1 reads SGHAT; CDR2 reads FQNNGV. The DNA for the CDR3 is TGTGCCAGCAGCTTGGGGCACATCTCCTACAATGAGCAGTTCTTC. It encodes CASSLGHISYNEQFF.

This clonotype showed up just once. With a much larger clone just one base away, this may be a read error. The V call is TRBV29-1, the J call TRBJ2-3, with D hard to call. The CDR3 covers 12 residues. The germline CDR1 and CDR2 sequences are SQVTM and ANQGSEA. CDR3 protein: CSAKADTETQYF. The CDR3 DNA reads as TGCAGCGCAAAGGCAGACACAGAGACGCAGTATTTT.

This sequence joins TRBV12-3 or TRBV12-4 and TRBJ1-2; 7 bases map to TRBD1. V lost 1 base to trimming and J lost 3 bases; unmatched junction nucleotides: 2. The CDR3 is made up of 14 amino acids. The DNA of the CDR3 is TGTGCCAGCAGTTTAGAGGGGGCTGACTATGGCTACACCTTC. Translated, it gives CASSLEGADYGYTF.

This rearrangement joins TRBV5-1 to TRBJ1-1; 7 bases align to TRBD1. This CDR3 contains 17 residues. V lost 4 bases to trimming and J lost 3 bases; unmatched junction nucleotides: 15. Looked up from germline, CDR1 is SGHRS and CDR2 is YFSETQ. CDR3: CASSTPGQPLEDTEAFF. The CDR3 nucleotides read TGCGCCAGCAGCACTCCGGGACAGCCCTTAGAGGACACTGAAGCTTTCTTT. The variable domain in full, completed from reference TRBV5-1 and TRBJ1-1, reads KAGVTQTPRYLIKTRGQQVTLSCSPISGHRSVSWYQQTPGQGLQFLFEYFSETQRNKGNFPGRFSGRQFSNSRSEMNVSTLELGDSALYLCASSTPGQPLEDTEAFFGQGTRLTVV.

V and J are TRBV20-1 and TRBJ2-7; TRBD1 agrees at 7 bases. Trimming at V came to 3 bases and at J to 2 bases, leaving 7 bases not matched to a gene. Germline CDR1 is DFQATT and CDR2 is SNEGSKA (reference sequence). The CDR3 consists of 14 residues. This CDR3 is CSASGGQNPYEQYF. The CDR3 DNA reads as TGCAGTGCTAGTGGGGGACAGAATCCCTACGAGCAGTACTTC.

On this clonotype: One end of the junction varies from germline; a read error may be responsible. J is TRBJ1-5 and V is TRBV28; the D gene is possibly TRBD1 (5 bases). The CDR3 loop spans 14 amino acids. Germline-derived CDR1 and CDR2 are MDHEN and SYDVKM. CDR3 nucleotides: TGTGCCAGCAGTTTGGAACAGGTCAATCAGCCCCAGAATTTT. Translated: CASSLEQVNQPQNF.

The rearrangement uses TRBV10-1 and TRBJ2-2, with D unresolved. The CDR3 spans 14 residues. V shed 5 bases and J shed 6 bases, with 13 bases lying between them. CDR1 is WNHNN and CDR2 is SYGVQD in the germline V gene (reference sequence). The CDR3 DNA is TGCGCCAGCAGTAGGGATCTGGCGGCCGGGGAGCTGTTTTTT. It specifies CASSRDLAAGELFF.

This clonotype showed up just a few times. The chain links TRBV7-2 to TRBJ2-3; the D gene could be TRBD1 or TRBD2 (6 bases each). The CDR3 extends over 13 amino acids. Germline assignment: CDR1 SGHTA and CDR2 FQGNSA. V was cut by 5 bases and J by 7 bases, with 13 bases left in between. The CDR3 loop is CASSANRDYTQYF. CDR3 bases: TGTGCCAGCAGCGCTAACAGGGACTATACGCAGTATTTT. Variable domain in full (rest from reference TRBV7-2 and TRBJ2-3): GAGVSQSPSNKVTEKGKDVELRCDPISGHTALYWYRQSLGQGLEFLIYFQGNSAPDKSGLPSDRFSAERTGGSVSTLTIQRTQQEDSAVYLCASSANRDYTQYFGPGTRLTVL.

The chain combines TRBV20-1 with TRBJ2-3; TRBD2 matches at 12 bases. There are 19 residues in the CDR3. J was trimmed by 0 bases and V by 6 bases; bases with no gene match: 16. Germline CDR1 and CDR2: DFQATT and SNEGSKA (reference sequence). The CDR3 bases are TGCAGTGCGCACGGGCTAGCGGGGGGGGGCCCGATTAGCACAGATACGCAGTATTTT. Its translation: CSAHGLAGGGPISTDTQYF.

This chain connects TRBV10-3 to TRBJ2-7, with TRBD2 matching over 9 bases. The end of the DNA fits TRBJ2-5 better, so the J call may be wrong. The CDR3 sequence is 15 residues long. Germline loops: CDR1 ENHRY, CDR2 SYGVKD. The CDR3 region is CAISESPSGEETQYF. As DNA, the CDR3 is TGTGCCATCAGTGAGTCTCCTAGCGGGGAAGAGACCCAGTACTTC.

The chain carries TRBV5-6 and TRBJ2-1; 8 bases align to TRBD1. The CDR3 has 16 amino acids. Per the germline V gene, CDR1 is SGHDT and CDR2 is YYEEEE. After removal of 4 bases from V and 6 bases from J, the junction contained 12 bases not matched to a gene. CDR3 region: CASSGWLGTGGNEQFF. CDR3 in DNA: TGTGCCAGCAGCGGGTGGCTTGGGACAGGAGGCAATGAGCAGTTCTTC.

The chain uses TRBV11-2 and TRBJ2-4, with 8 nucleotides matching TRBD2. V was clipped by 3 bases and J by 6 bases; unmatched bases: 7. This CDR3 has 15 amino acids. CDR1 SGHAT and CDR2 FQNNGV come from the germline V gene. CDR3 bases: TGTGCCAGCAGCTTTAGTGCTACTAGCGGAAACATTCAGTACTTC. Translating it yields CASSFSATSGNIQYF.

The V and J genes are TRBV7-2 and TRBJ1-4, with TRBD1 as a possible D gene (5 bases). V shed 4 bases and J shed 0 bases, with 12 bases lying between them. The germline CDR1 and CDR2 sequences are SGHTA and FQGNSA. This CDR3 region has 16 residues. CDR3 amino acids: CASSSHQGSTNEKLFF. The CDR3, as DNA: TGTGCCAGCAGCTCTCATCAGGGTTCAACTAATGAAAAACTGTTTTTT.

There are many counts of this clonotype. The chain has TRBV29-1 and TRBJ2-5; 7 bases map to TRBD1. This CDR3 has 14 residues. CDR1 and CDR2 from the germline V gene are SQVTM and ANQGSEA. V dropped 6 bases and J dropped 5; count of bases not matched to a gene: 12. The DNA for the CDR3 is TGCAGCGTGGGGATCGCAGGGGGACGCGAGACCCAGTACTTC. It is translated as CSVGIAGGRETQYF.

In this sample, this clonotype turned up a few times. The chain recombines TRBV12-3 or TRBV12-4 with TRBJ2-5; 10 nucleotides align to TRBD2. V was pared by 2 bases and J by 6 bases, with 6 bases of the junction left unmatched. The CDR3 runs to 15 residues. The CDR3 coding sequence is TGTGCCAGCAGTTTATCCAGCGGGGGGGCACAGACCCAGTACTTC. Amino acid sequence: CASSLSSGGAQTQYF.

V usage is TRBV6-1 and J usage is TRBJ2-3, with 10 bases that match TRBD1. The V and J ends lost 2 bases and 5 bases, in that order; junction bases with no gene match: 4. This CDR3 is 15 amino acids long. From germline, CDR1 is MNHNS and CDR2 SASEGT. The CDR3 spells CASSEPGTGVDTQYF. CDR3 coding DNA: TGTGCCAGCAGTGAACCTGGGACAGGGGTAGATACGCAGTATTTT.

The chain couples TRBV7-2 to TRBJ1-1; 8 positions agree with TRBD1. Germline V gene sequence: CDR1 SGHTA, CDR2 FQGNSA. This CDR3 contains 16 residues. V trimming: 3 bases; J trimming: 3 bases; junction bases outside the gene matches: 9. The CDR3 nucleotides read TGTGCCAGCAGCTTCCCCAGGGGGCTGGGGTACACTGAAGCTTTCTTT. Translating it yields CASSFPRGLGYTEAFF. Full variable domain (remainder filled in from reference TRBV7-2 and TRBJ1-1): GAGVSQSPSNKVTEKGKDVELRCDPISGHTALYWYRQSLGQGLEFLIYFQGNSAPDKSGLPSDRFSAERTGGSVSTLTIQRTQQEDSAVYLCASSFPRGLGYTEAFFGQGTRLTVV.